This T cell receptor (beta chain) was found in a study of cytomegalovirus exposure and HLA in healthy donors. The primer mix had 60 Vbeta and 13 Jbeta primers. Assay used: immunoSEQ multiplex PCR; TCRdb lists only in-frame clones, some missing. The listing contains some 130,000 clones. The clonotype comes from a young man in good health and CMV-seronegative. The specimen sequenced was PBMCs.

In nucleotides, the CDR3 is TGTGCCAGCAAGACAGGGGGCAATCCCTATACCGGGGAGCTGTTTTTT. Translated, it gives CASKTGGNPYTGELFF. J is TRBJ2-2 and V is TRBV19, with 10 positions matching TRBD1. The CDR3 is made up of 16 amino acids. Germline V lookup: CDR1 LNHDA, CDR2 SQIVND (reference sequence). Trimming took 9 bases from V and 5 from J; bases not matched to a gene: 12.